What follows are 5 T cell receptor beta chains derived from one specimen sequenced in a study of beta chain features in type 1 diabetes. Reverse transcribing all isolated RNA meant expressed TCRB transcripts were sequenced. TCRdb's table, derived via immunoSEQ multiplex PCR, lists solely in-frame clones and lacks some. The table lists approximately 470,000 clones, roughly 30% of them singletons. Sequenced: naive CD4+ T cells from blood. These receptor sequences come from a man aged 18 to 29 in good health.

The chain uses TRBV5-1 and TRBJ2-1; TRBD2 is a possible D gene (6 bases). The CDR3 has 16 residues. Germline-derived CDR1 and CDR2 are SGHRS and YFSETQ. Trimming shortened V by 1 base and J by 0 bases, and 11 bases separated the two germline ends. The CDR3 nucleotides are TGCGCCAGCAGCTTGTTTGCGGGGAACTCCTACAATGAGCAGTTCTTC. As protein: CASSLFAGNSYNEQFF.

This clone was seen more than once but under ten times. This specimen includes other DNA sequences encoding the same CDR3. The chain joins TRBV30 to TRBJ2-7; 7 bases are shared with TRBD1. Unmatched junction bases numbered 1, after V lost 4 bases and J lost 4 bases. CDR3 length: 11 residues. Germline V gene data show CDR1 as GTSNPN and CDR2 as SVGIG (reference sequence). The CDR3 nucleotides are TGTGCCTGGAACAGGGGTTACGAGCAGTACTTC. Amino acids: CAWNRGYEQYF.

This clone was picked up a small number of times. V usage is TRBV6-5 and J usage is TRBJ1-5, with 9 bases lining up with TRBD1. The germline V gene has CDR1 MNHEY and CDR2 SVGAGI. Trimming cost V 5 bases and J 5 bases; bases outside gene matches: 4. The CDR3 consists of 14 residues. CDR3 DNA: TGTGCCAGCAGTCCCCGGACAGGGGATCAGCCCCAGCATTTT. This codes for CASSPRTGDQPQHF.

This rearrangement joins TRBV23-1 to TRBJ2-1, with D tentatively TRBD2 (7 bases). TRBV23-1 has ORF status, its function being uncertain. This CDR3 is 15 amino acids long. V was clipped by 11 bases and J by 1 base, with 18 bases between them. The CDR3 nucleotides read TGCGCCCGCGCGGGGGACACTTCATCCTACAATGAGCAGTTCTTC. Translation: CARAGDTSSYNEQFF.

The gene calls are TRBV30 and TRBJ2-1; D perhaps matches TRBD2 (6 bases). From germline, CDR1 is GTSNPN and CDR2 SVGIG (reference sequence). V lost 3 bases and J 4 bases, leaving 13 bases between the germline ends. This CDR3 region has 14 residues. The CDR3: CAWRKAGFYNEQFF. The CDR3, as DNA: TGTGCCTGGAGAAAGGCGGGATTTTACAATGAGCAGTTCTTC.